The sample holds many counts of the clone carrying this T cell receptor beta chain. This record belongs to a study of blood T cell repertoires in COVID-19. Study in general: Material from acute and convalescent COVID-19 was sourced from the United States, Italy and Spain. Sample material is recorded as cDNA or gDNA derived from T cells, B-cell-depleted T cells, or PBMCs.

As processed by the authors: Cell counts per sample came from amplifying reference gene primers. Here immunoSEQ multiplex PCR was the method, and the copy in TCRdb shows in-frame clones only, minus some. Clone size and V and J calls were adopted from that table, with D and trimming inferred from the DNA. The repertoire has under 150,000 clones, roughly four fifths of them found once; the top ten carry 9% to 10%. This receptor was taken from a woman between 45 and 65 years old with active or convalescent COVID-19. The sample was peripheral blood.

The CDR3 DNA follows: TGCGCCAGCAGCCCACCAATCCCCGGTTACGAGCAGTACTTC. Its protein product is CASSPPIPGYEQYF. The V gene is TRBV4-1, the J gene TRBJ2-7; D not certain. This CDR3 has 14 residues. Between the trimmed V and J ends, which lost 4 bases and 4 bases, there was a span of 14 bases. CDR1 is MGHRA, CDR2 YSYEKL, per germline.